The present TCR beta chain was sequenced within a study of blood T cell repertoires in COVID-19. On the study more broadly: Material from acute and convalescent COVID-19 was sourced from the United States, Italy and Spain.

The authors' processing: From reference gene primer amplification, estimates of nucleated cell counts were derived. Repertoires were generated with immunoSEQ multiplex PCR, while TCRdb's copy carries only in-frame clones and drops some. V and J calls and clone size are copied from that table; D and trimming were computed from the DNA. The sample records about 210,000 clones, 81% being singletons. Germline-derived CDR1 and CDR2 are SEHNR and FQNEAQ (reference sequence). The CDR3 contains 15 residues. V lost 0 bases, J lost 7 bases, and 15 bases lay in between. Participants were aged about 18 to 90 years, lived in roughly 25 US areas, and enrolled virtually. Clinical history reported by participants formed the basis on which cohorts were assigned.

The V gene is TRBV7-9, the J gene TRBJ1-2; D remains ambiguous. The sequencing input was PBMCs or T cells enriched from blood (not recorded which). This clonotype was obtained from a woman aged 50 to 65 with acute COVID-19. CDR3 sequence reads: CASSLAGAARGGYTF. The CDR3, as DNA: TGTGCCAGCAGCTTAGCGGGCGCGGCTCGGGGTGGCTACACCTTC.